This TCR beta chain is drawn from a study of blood T cell repertoires in COVID-19. Study details: COVID-19 samples from acute and convalescent phases originated in the United States, Italy and Spain.

This clone was detected only once. Germline V CDR1 and CDR2: MNHEY, SVGEGT. This CDR3 contains 19 residues. The V end lost 0 bases, the J end lost 2 bases, and 21 bases lay between the germline ends. Those enrolled, adults aged roughly 18 to 100 years, came from roughly 22 US areas. Each recovered donor of Cohort 3 presented with two negative PCRs, clearance, or symptom resolution. Per the original data handling: Amplification of reference gene primers provided the estimated nucleated cell counts. Generated by immunoSEQ multiplex PCR, the TCRdb table keeps only in-frame clones and is missing some. That table supplies the V and J calls and clone size; D and trimming were determined from the DNA. This table has about 240,000 clones, 75% to 90% appearing once.

The sample consisted of PBMCs or T cells enriched from blood (not recorded which). The chain recombines TRBV6-2 or TRBV6-3 with TRBJ2-3; TRBD2 might be the D (6 bases). The TCR was taken from a woman aged 30 to 39 who had recovered from COVID-19. The CDR3 loop reads CASSYSIILRLGDTDTQYF. CDR3 in DNA: TGTGCCAGCAGTTACTCGATTATATTGCGACTAGGGGACACAGATACGCAGTATTTT.